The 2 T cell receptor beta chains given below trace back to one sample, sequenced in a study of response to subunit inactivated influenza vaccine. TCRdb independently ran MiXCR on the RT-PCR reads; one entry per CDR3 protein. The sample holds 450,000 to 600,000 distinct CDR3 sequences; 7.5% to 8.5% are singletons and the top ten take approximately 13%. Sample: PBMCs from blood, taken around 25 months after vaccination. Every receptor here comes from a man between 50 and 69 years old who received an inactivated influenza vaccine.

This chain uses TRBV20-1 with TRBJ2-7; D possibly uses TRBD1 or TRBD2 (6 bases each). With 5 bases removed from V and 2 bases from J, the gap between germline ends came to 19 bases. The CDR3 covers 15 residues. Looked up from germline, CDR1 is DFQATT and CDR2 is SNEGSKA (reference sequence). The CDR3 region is CSAVATGRGAYEQYF. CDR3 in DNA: TGCAGTGCTGTAGCAACAGGAAGGGGGGCCTACGAGCAGTACTTC.

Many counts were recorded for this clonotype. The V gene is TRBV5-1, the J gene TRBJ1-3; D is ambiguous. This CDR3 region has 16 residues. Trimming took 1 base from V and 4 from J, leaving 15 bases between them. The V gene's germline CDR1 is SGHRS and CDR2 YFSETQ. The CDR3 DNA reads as TGCGCCAGCAGCTTGAACTCCCTCGACTCCGGAAACACCATATATTTT. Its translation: CASSLNSLDSGNTIYF.